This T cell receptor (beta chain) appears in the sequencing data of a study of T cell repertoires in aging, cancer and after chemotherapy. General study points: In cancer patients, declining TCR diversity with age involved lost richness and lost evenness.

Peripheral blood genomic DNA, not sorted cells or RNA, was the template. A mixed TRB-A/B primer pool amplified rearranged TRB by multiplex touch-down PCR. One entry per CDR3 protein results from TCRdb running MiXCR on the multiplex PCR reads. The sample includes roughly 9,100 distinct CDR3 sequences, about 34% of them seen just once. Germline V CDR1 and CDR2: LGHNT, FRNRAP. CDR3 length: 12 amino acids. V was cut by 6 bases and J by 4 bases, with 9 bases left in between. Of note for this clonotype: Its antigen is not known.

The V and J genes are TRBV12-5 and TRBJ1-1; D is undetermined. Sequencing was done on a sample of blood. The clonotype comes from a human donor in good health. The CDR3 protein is CASGLVSTEAFF. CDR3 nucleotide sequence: TGTGCTAGTGGACTCGTGAGCACTGAAGCTTTCTTT. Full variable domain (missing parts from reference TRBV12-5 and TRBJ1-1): DARVTQTPRHKVTEMGQEVTMRCQPILGHNTVFWYRQTMMQGLELLAYFRNRAPLDDSGMPKDRFSAEMPDATLATLKIQPSEPRDSAVYFCASGLVSTEAFFGQGTRLTVV.